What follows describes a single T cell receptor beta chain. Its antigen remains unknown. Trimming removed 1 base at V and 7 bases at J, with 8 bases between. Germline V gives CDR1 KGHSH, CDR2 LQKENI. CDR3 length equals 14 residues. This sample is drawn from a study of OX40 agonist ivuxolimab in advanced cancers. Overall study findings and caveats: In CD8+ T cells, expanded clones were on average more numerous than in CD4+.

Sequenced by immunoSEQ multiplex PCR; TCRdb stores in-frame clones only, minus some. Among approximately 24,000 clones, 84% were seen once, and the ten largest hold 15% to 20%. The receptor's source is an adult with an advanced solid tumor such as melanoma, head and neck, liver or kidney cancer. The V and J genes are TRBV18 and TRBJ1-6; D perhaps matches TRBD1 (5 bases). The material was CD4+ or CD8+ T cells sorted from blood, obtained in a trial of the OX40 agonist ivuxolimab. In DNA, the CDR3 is TGTGCCAGCTCACCACTGGGGGACAATTCACCCCTCCACTTT. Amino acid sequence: CASSPLGDNSPLHF.